This record covers a single T cell receptor (beta chain). The antigen remains unidentified. This CDR3 has 16 amino acids. Germline V gene sequence: CDR1 MDHEN, CDR2 SYDVKM. Between the trimmed V and J ends, which lost 8 bases and 3 bases, there was a span of 17 bases. Investigators prepared the TCR beta libraries by applying iRepertoire HTBI primers and Arm-PCR of CDR3 regions. TCRdb reprocessed the multiplex PCR reads via MiXCR and lists one record per CDR3 protein. The sample holds approximately 440,000 distinct CDR3 sequences, 15% to 20% seen once. The entry originates in a study of regulatory T cells in long-lasting Graves disease. Time point in this sample: newly diagnosed GD, antithyroid drugs for less than 3 months. Scientists built the TCR library using RNA that was extracted from PBMCs. Points from the study as a whole: When disease was persistent, TRBV28, TRBJ1-2 and TRBJ2-5 were the favored segments.

The data also belong to a second study, concerning T cells in Graves' hyperthyroidism and ophthalmopathy.

This clonotype was obtained from a man between 35 and 55 years old with Graves disease. The chain carries TRBV28 and TRBJ1-6; D is perhaps TRBD1 (5 bases). The material sequenced was peripheral blood mononuclear cells (PBMCs), taken at new diagnosis, from a patient treated with antithyroid drugs. The CDR3 loop reads CASRYDSGLYNSPLHF. DNA of the CDR3: TGTGCCAGCCGATATGACAGCGGACTCTATAATTCACCCCTCCACTTT.